The rows below give T cell receptor beta chains drawn from one sample of a study of blood T cell repertoires in COVID-19. Method: immunoSEQ multiplex PCR; TCRdb's copy keeps in-frame clones and lacks some. The repertoire holds some 220,000 clones, roughly four fifths seen once, with more than 2% in the top ten. The source material was peripheral blood. The receptors derive from a woman aged 55-69 years with acute or convalescent COVID-19. The CDR3 runs from the conserved cysteine through the conserved F or W. D genes are given only for firm matches. Size tells how often a clone was seen (once, few, many) or the class of an expanded clone, and some rows leave it out.

V: TRBV28
J: TRBJ1-2
D: TRBD1
size: NA
CDR3: CASSVRDRDGYTF
DNA: TGTGCCAGCAGTGTAAGGGACAGGGATGGCTACACCTTC

V: TRBV15
J: TRBJ2-7
D: NA
size: NA
CDR3: CATSRARENYEQYF
DNA: TGTGCCACCAGCAGAGCCCGGGAAAATTACGAGCAGTACTTC

V: TRBV28
J: TRBJ1-4
D: NA
size: NA
CDR3: CASSSPKGVDEKLFF
DNA: TGTGCCAGCAGTTCCCCCAAAGGGGTGGATGAAAAACTGTTTTTT

V: TRBV5-8
J: TRBJ2-3
D: TRBD2
size: once
CDR3: CASSFPGLAGGYTQYF
DNA: TGTGCCAGCAGCTTCCCAGGACTAGCGGGGGGATATACGCAGTATTTT

V: TRBV7-9
J: TRBJ2-7
D: TRBD2
size: NA
CDR3: CASSLDTSGGYYEQYF
DNA: TGTGCCAGCAGCTTAGATACTAGCGGGGGGTACTACGAGCAGTACTTC

V: TRBV7-8
J: TRBJ2-3
D: NA
size: NA
CDR3: CASSLAGASTDTQYF
DNA: TGTGCCAGCAGCTTAGCAGGGGCCAGCACAGATACGCAGTATTTT

V: TRBV6-5
J: TRBJ2-1
D: TRBD2
size: NA
CDR3: CASRAGLAGYNEQFF
DNA: TGTGCCAGCAGAGCGGGACTAGCGGGCTACAATGAGCAGTTCTTC

V: TRBV19
J: TRBJ1-1
D: NA
size: NA
CDR3: CASSPPVGLEAFF
DNA: TGTGCCAGTAGTCCTCCCGTCGGACTTGAAGCTTTCTTT

V: TRBV6-5
J: TRBJ1-1
D: NA
size: few
CDR3: CASSRLGGVPEAFF
DNA: TGTGCCAGCAGTAGATTAGGAGGAGTCCCTGAAGCTTTCTTT

V: TRBV28
J: TRBJ2-7
D: TRBD1
size: NA
CDR3: CASPPQGGTGDPGRDEQYF
DNA: TGTGCCAGCCCCCCCCAAGGGGGGACAGGAGACCCTGGTAGGGACGAGCAGTACTTC

V: TRBV5-6
J: TRBJ1-2
D: TRBD1
size: once
CDR3: CASSLGDRTYGYTF
DNA: TGTGCCAGCAGCTTGGGGGACAGGACCTATGGCTACACCTTC

V: TRBV7-2
J: TRBJ2-1
D: NA
size: NA
CDR3: CASSLGLEPEQFF
DNA: TGTGCCAGCAGCTTAGGACTAGAGCCTGAGCAGTTCTTC

V: TRBV7-3
J: TRBJ1-4
D: NA
size: NA
CDR3: CASSLSGRATNEKLFF
DNA: TGTGCCAGCAGCTTAAGTGGGAGAGCAACTAATGAAAAACTGTTTTTT

V: TRBV18
J: TRBJ2-3
D: TRBD2
size: NA
CDR3: CASSPAGLAADTQYF
DNA: TGTGCCAGCTCACCGGCGGGACTAGCCGCAGATACGCAGTATTTT

V: TRBV7-8
J: TRBJ2-1
D: NA
size: NA
CDR3: CASSLSFLHNEQFF
DNA: TGTGCCAGCAGCTTATCCTTCCTTCACAATGAGCAGTTCTTC

V: TRBV7-9
J: TRBJ2-3
D: NA
size: NA
CDR3: CASSSITDTQYF
DNA: TGTGCCAGCAGCTCCATTACAGATACGCAGTATTTT

V: TRBV6-5
J: TRBJ1-6
D: NA
size: NA
CDR3: CASSYSSQVALHF
DNA: TGTGCCAGCAGTTACTCGTCCCAGGTTGCCCTCCACTTT

V: TRBV6-4
J: TRBJ2-3
D: TRBD2
size: NA
CDR3: CASSDPFTSGGLPTDTQYF
DNA: TGTGCCAGCAGTGACCCCTTCACTAGCGGGGGGCTCCCTACAGATACGCAGTATTTT

V: TRBV7-9
J: TRBJ2-7
D: TRBD2
size: NA
CDR3: CASSSRGGDEQYF
DNA: TGTGCCAGCAGCTCCCGGGGGGGGGACGAGCAGTACTTC

V: TRBV12-3/TRBV12-4
J: TRBJ2-1
D: NA
size: NA
CDR3: CASSLVGGEQFF
DNA: TGTGCCAGCAGTTTAGTGGGCGGGGAGCAGTTCTTC

V: TRBV4-3
J: TRBJ1-1
D: NA
size: NA
CDR3: CASSTRQNTEAFF
DNA: TGCGCCAGCAGCACCCGACAGAACACTGAAGCTTTCTTT

V: TRBV11-2
J: TRBJ1-5
D: NA
size: NA
CDR3: CASSLTDGSNQPQHF
DNA: TGTGCCAGCAGCTTAACCGACGGGAGCAATCAGCCCCAGCATTTT

V: TRBV6-5
J: TRBJ1-1
D: NA
size: NA
CDR3: CASRASGTEAFF
DNA: TGTGCCAGCAGAGCCTCGGGCACTGAAGCTTTCTTT

V: TRBV7-5
J: TRBJ2-7
D: NA
size: NA
CDR3: CVRSSPGTGERCHYEQYF
DNA: TGTGTCAGAAGCTCTCCGGGAACAGGGGAGCGTTGCCACTACGAGCAGTACTTC

V: TRBV3-1/TRBV3-2
J: TRBJ2-1
D: NA
size: NA
CDR3: CASSQGKGHGRYEQFF
DNA: TGTGCCAGCAGCCAAGGAAAGGGACATGGGAGATATGAGCAGTTCTTC

V: TRBV11-2
J: TRBJ2-5
D: TRBD2
size: NA
CDR3: CASSPREAQYF
DNA: TGTGCCAGCAGCCCCCGGGAGGCCCAGTACTTC